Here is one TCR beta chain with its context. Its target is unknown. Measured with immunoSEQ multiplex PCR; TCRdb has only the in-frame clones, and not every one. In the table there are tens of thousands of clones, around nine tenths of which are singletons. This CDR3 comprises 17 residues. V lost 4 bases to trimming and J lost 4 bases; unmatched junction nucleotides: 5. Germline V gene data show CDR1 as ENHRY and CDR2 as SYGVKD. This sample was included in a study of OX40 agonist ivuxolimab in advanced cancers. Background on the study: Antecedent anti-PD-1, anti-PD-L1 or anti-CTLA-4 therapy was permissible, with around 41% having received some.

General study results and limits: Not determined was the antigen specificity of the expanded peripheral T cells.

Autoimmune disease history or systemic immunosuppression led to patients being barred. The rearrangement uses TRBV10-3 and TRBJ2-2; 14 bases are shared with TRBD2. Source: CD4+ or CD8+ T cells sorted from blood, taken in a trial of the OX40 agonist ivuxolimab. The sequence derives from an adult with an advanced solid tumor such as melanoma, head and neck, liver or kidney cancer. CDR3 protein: CAISGGLAGAPTGELFF. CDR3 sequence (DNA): TGTGCCATCAGTGGGGGACTAGCGGGGGCCCCCACCGGGGAGCTGTTTTTT.